This T cell receptor beta chain came from a study of response to subunit inactivated influenza vaccine (dated 2018 in TCRdb). Background on the whole study: Deep quantitative profiling of the T cell receptor repertoire was used in the study to follow responses to a trivalent subunit inactivated influenza vaccine.

Notes on this clonotype: The antigen it recognizes is unknown. Base quality data are lacking; no much larger clone is found one base away.

Interpreted using the paper, the time point label stands for: 45 days after influenza vaccine administration. In the germline V gene, CDR1 corresponds to SGHAT and CDR2 to FQNNGV. Including cysteine and phenylalanine, the CDR3 has 19 amino acids. Here the CDR3 DNA is all that survives: 57 bases in frame from base 1. Germline trimming amounts to 2 bases on V and 4 bases on J, with 13 as the count of junction bases outside the gene matches. Receptors were amplified or captured by RT-PCR. Sequenced on an Illumina HiSeq 2500. Starting from the raw public reads, TCRdb applied fastp trimming at Q25, assembled clones with MiXCR and retained in-frame beta chains. Records with the same CDR3 protein are collapsed into one entry carrying the most frequent genes and DNA. The sample has approximately 530,000 distinct CDR3 sequences on record, roughly 13% of them singletons. The leading ten clones occupy over 10% of the sample.

What the research found in general, with its limitations: It was suggested by the authors that each seasonal influenza vaccination may recruit only a limited number of new T cells.

The chain employs TRBV11-2 and TRBJ2-2; 10 bases in between match TRBD2. The source of this sequence is a man aged 50 to 60 who received an inactivated influenza vaccine. Donor details come from another sample of the same person, matched by shared clones. This specimen consisted of PBMCs from blood, obtained about 6 weeks after vaccination. The DNA sequence is TGTGCCAGCAGCTTAATTGGGCTAGCGGGAGTTGGAGGCACCGGGGAGCTGTTTTTT. It translates to CASSLIGLAGVGGTGELFF.